Listed below are T cell receptor beta chains from one sample, sequenced in a study of CD8+ T cells in alopecia areata. Method: immunoSEQ multiplex PCR; TCRdb's copy keeps in-frame clones and lacks some. The data show 150,000 to 200,000 clones, over 55% seen once. This sample comprised CD4+ T cells sorted from blood, obtained at week 24, from a patient treated with tofacitinib. The receptors shown here come from a human donor with alopecia areata. Each CDR3 is given with its conserved first and last residue. Fields, in order: clone size, CDR3 length, J gene, D gene, V gene, CDR3 DNA, CDR3 protein. A D gene is named only where the DNA matches it firmly. Size tells how often a clone was seen (once, few, many) or the class of an expanded clone, and some rows leave it out.

clone size: -; CDR3 length: 12; J gene: TRBJ2-2; D gene: -; V gene: TRBV7-9; CDR3 DNA: TGTGCCAGCATCGGGGGATCCGGGGAGCTGTTTTTT; CDR3 protein: CASIGGSGELFF
clone size: few; CDR3 length: 12; J gene: TRBJ2-3; D gene: -; V gene: TRBV10-3; CDR3 DNA: TGTGCCATCAGGGACAGCACAGATACGCAGTATTTT; CDR3 protein: CAIRDSTDTQYF
clone size: few; CDR3 length: 16; J gene: TRBJ2-2; D gene: -; V gene: TRBV19; CDR3 DNA: TGTGCCAGTAGTATGGGTCAGGGAGCCAACACCGGGGAGCTGTTTTTT; CDR3 protein: CASSMGQGANTGELFF
clone size: -; CDR3 length: 16; J gene: TRBJ1-5; D gene: -; V gene: TRBV19; CDR3 DNA: TGTGCCAGTAGTATTGGGGGAACCTATAGCAATCAGCCCCAGCATTTT; CDR3 protein: CASSIGGTYSNQPQHF
clone size: -; CDR3 length: 13; J gene: TRBJ1-5; D gene: -; V gene: TRBV30; CDR3 DNA: TGTGCCTGGAGTAGGACAGCAGATCAGCCCCAGCATTTT; CDR3 protein: CAWSRTADQPQHF
clone size: -; CDR3 length: 15; J gene: TRBJ1-5; D gene: TRBD1; V gene: TRBV6-5; CDR3 DNA: TGTGCCAGCAGGTCGGGGGGGACAGGCAATCAGCCCCAGCATTTT; CDR3 protein: CASRSGGTGNQPQHF
clone size: once; CDR3 length: 17; J gene: TRBJ2-7; D gene: -; V gene: TRBV4-3; CDR3 DNA: TGCGCCAGCAGCCGTGCTTTGAAACAGTCGAGCTCCTACGAGCAGTACTTC; CDR3 protein: CASSRALKQSSSYEQYF
clone size: -; CDR3 length: 15; J gene: TRBJ1-6; D gene: -; V gene: TRBV4-1; CDR3 DNA: TGCGCCAGCACTCTACACGGGGGTGGTGATTCACCCCTCCACTTT; CDR3 protein: CASTLHGGGDSPLHF
clone size: -; CDR3 length: 14; J gene: TRBJ2-7; D gene: TRBD1; V gene: TRBV5-1; CDR3 DNA: TGCGCCAGCACCACGGGACAGGGGGCGTACGAGCAGTACTTC; CDR3 protein: CASTTGQGAYEQYF
clone size: few; CDR3 length: 15; J gene: TRBJ2-7; D gene: -; V gene: TRBV29-1; CDR3 DNA: TGCAGCGCGCGGGGCTTTAACGGCAGGGAGGACGAGCAGTACTTC; CDR3 protein: CSARGFNGREDEQYF
clone size: -; CDR3 length: 11; J gene: TRBJ2-1; D gene: -; V gene: TRBV14; CDR3 DNA: TGTGCCAGCAGCCAACTAGCGAAGCAGTTCTTC; CDR3 protein: CASSQLAKQFF
clone size: -; CDR3 length: 15; J gene: TRBJ2-7; D gene: -; V gene: TRBV7-2; CDR3 DNA: TGTGCCAGCAGCATAGCAGGGGAACCAGGGTACGAGCAGTACTTC; CDR3 protein: CASSIAGEPGYEQYF
clone size: -; CDR3 length: 14; J gene: TRBJ2-7; D gene: TRBD1; V gene: TRBV5-6; CDR3 DNA: TGTGCCAGCAGCTTGGGATACAGGGGATACGAGCAGTACTTC; CDR3 protein: CASSLGYRGYEQYF
clone size: -; CDR3 length: 12; J gene: TRBJ2-1; D gene: -; V gene: TRBV2; CDR3 DNA: TGTGCCAGCAGTGGGGACTGGGCGGTCTTGTTCTTC; CDR3 protein: CASSGDWAVLFF
clone size: once; CDR3 length: 18; J gene: TRBJ2-1; D gene: TRBD2; V gene: TRBV9; CDR3 DNA: TGTGCCAGCAGCTCGCAACTAGGGGGGACTAGCTCCCACAATGAGCAGTTCTTC; CDR3 protein: CASSSQLGGTSSHNEQFF
clone size: -; CDR3 length: 14; J gene: TRBJ1-1; D gene: TRBD1; V gene: TRBV5-1; CDR3 DNA: TGCGCCAGCAGCTTGGGGGGACAGGCGATTGAAGCTTTCTTT; CDR3 protein: CASSLGGQAIEAFF
clone size: -; CDR3 length: 15; J gene: TRBJ1-5; D gene: -; V gene: TRBV2; CDR3 DNA: TGTGCCAGCAGTGATAAGGGGCTACGAAATCAGCCCCGGCATTTT; CDR3 protein: CASSDKGLRNQPRHF
clone size: -; CDR3 length: 14; J gene: TRBJ2-1; D gene: -; V gene: TRBV7-3; CDR3 DNA: TGTGCCAGCAGCTTAACGCCCAGCAGGCATGAGCAGTTCTTC; CDR3 protein: CASSLTPSRHEQFF
clone size: -; CDR3 length: 14; J gene: TRBJ2-7; D gene: -; V gene: TRBV5-1; CDR3 DNA: TGCGCCAGCAGCTTGATAGCCCATACCTACGAGCAGTACTTC; CDR3 protein: CASSLIAHTYEQYF
clone size: -; CDR3 length: 12; J gene: TRBJ1-2; D gene: TRBD1; V gene: TRBV29-1; CDR3 DNA: TGCAGCGCCCGTGACAGGGACTATGGCTACACCTTC; CDR3 protein: CSARDRDYGYTF
clone size: few; CDR3 length: 15; J gene: TRBJ2-1; D gene: -; V gene: TRBV7-2; CDR3 DNA: TGTGCCAGCGCTCGGAGGGGGCCCGGCGACAATGAGCAGTTCTTC; CDR3 protein: CASARRGPGDNEQFF
clone size: -; CDR3 length: 16; J gene: TRBJ1-6; D gene: -; V gene: TRBV27; CDR3 DNA: TGTGCCAGCAGTCACCTAAGCCCAGGGCTTGATTCACCCCTCCACTTT; CDR3 protein: CASSHLSPGLDSPLHF
clone size: -; CDR3 length: 15; J gene: TRBJ2-2; D gene: -; V gene: TRBV12-5; CDR3 DNA: TGTGCTAGTGGTCTCCTCCCGACACTCACCGGGGAGCTGTTTTTT; CDR3 protein: CASGLLPTLTGELFF
clone size: few; CDR3 length: 13; J gene: TRBJ1-6; D gene: -; V gene: TRBV5-1; CDR3 DNA: TGCGCCAGCAGATCCGAGTCGAATTCACCCCTCCACTTT; CDR3 protein: CASRSESNSPLHF
clone size: -; CDR3 length: 12; J gene: TRBJ2-3; D gene: -; V gene: TRBV29-1; CDR3 DNA: TGCAGCGTCACCTTAGGGGCAGATACGCAGTATTTT; CDR3 protein: CSVTLGADTQYF
clone size: -; CDR3 length: 16; J gene: TRBJ2-6; D gene: -; V gene: TRBV23-1; CDR3 DNA: TGCGCCAGCAGTCCCCGCGGAGGTTCTGGGGCCAACGTCCTGACTTTC; CDR3 protein: CASSPRGGSGANVLTF
clone size: -; CDR3 length: 14; J gene: TRBJ1-5; D gene: TRBD1; V gene: TRBV30; CDR3 DNA: TGTGCCTGGAGCCAGGGGGAGATGGGTCAGCCCCAGCATTTT; CDR3 protein: CAWSQGEMGQPQHF
clone size: few; CDR3 length: 13; J gene: TRBJ1-2; D gene: -; V gene: TRBV7-2; CDR3 DNA: TGTGCCAGCAGCTTAGAACATATCTATGGCTACACCTTC; CDR3 protein: CASSLEHIYGYTF
clone size: -; CDR3 length: 15; J gene: TRBJ2-7; D gene: TRBD1; V gene: TRBV5-1; CDR3 DNA: TGCGCCAGCAGCTTGACGGGACAGGGGGCGAGTGAGCAGTACTTC; CDR3 protein: CASSLTGQGASEQYF
clone size: -; CDR3 length: 15; J gene: TRBJ1-1; D gene: -; V gene: TRBV6-5; CDR3 DNA: TGTGCCAGCAGTTATGGGGTTGGCCTGAACACTGAAGCTTTCTTT; CDR3 protein: CASSYGVGLNTEAFF
clone size: few; CDR3 length: 13; J gene: TRBJ1-1; D gene: -; V gene: TRBV2; CDR3 DNA: TGTGCCAGCAGTGCGAGGCGTGGCACTGAAGCTTTCTTT; CDR3 protein: CASSARRGTEAFF
clone size: -; CDR3 length: 12; J gene: TRBJ2-7; D gene: -; V gene: TRBV27; CDR3 DNA: TGTGCCAGCAGTTTCTCTTCCTACGAGCAGTACTTC; CDR3 protein: CASSFSSYEQYF
clone size: -; CDR3 length: 13; J gene: TRBJ1-5; D gene: -; V gene: TRBV29-1; CDR3 DNA: TGCAGCGTTTCCCAGGGAAGCAATCAGCCCCAGCATTTT; CDR3 protein: CSVSQGSNQPQHF
clone size: once; CDR3 length: 13; J gene: TRBJ1-2; D gene: -; V gene: TRBV7-3; CDR3 DNA: TGTGCCAGCAGCCTAAAACCAGGGGATGGCTACACCTTC; CDR3 protein: CASSLKPGDGYTF
clone size: -; CDR3 length: 15; J gene: TRBJ1-6; D gene: TRBD1; V gene: TRBV6-5; CDR3 DNA: TGTGCCAGCAGACGAGATCCGGGACAGATTTCACCCCTCCACTTT; CDR3 protein: CASRRDPGQISPLHF
clone size: -; CDR3 length: 13; J gene: TRBJ1-6; D gene: -; V gene: TRBV30; CDR3 DNA: TGTGCCTGGAGTGTACAGGGTAATTCACCCCTCCACTTT; CDR3 protein: CAWSVQGNSPLHF
clone size: -; CDR3 length: 13; J gene: TRBJ2-7; D gene: TRBD1; V gene: TRBV28; CDR3 DNA: TGTGCCAGCAGCCTAGACAGGGCAGGCGAGCAGTACTTC; CDR3 protein: CASSLDRAGEQYF
clone size: few; CDR3 length: 14; J gene: TRBJ2-7; D gene: TRBD2; V gene: TRBV29-1; CDR3 DNA: TGCAGCGTTGAGACTAGCCGACCATCCTACGAGCAGTACTTC; CDR3 protein: CSVETSRPSYEQYF
clone size: -; CDR3 length: 14; J gene: TRBJ1-1; D gene: -; V gene: TRBV9; CDR3 DNA: TGTGCCAGCAGCGTAGGTCCGGGGAACACTGAAGCTTTCTTT; CDR3 protein: CASSVGPGNTEAFF
clone size: -; CDR3 length: 14; J gene: TRBJ1-1; D gene: -; V gene: TRBV5-1; CDR3 DNA: TGCGCCAGCAGCTTCACCAAGGATAACACTGAAGCTTTCTTT; CDR3 protein: CASSFTKDNTEAFF
clone size: few; CDR3 length: 11; J gene: TRBJ1-2; D gene: -; V gene: TRBV29-1; CDR3 DNA: TGCAGCGCCTTGATAGGTGGTGGCTACACCTTC; CDR3 protein: CSALIGGGYTF
clone size: -; CDR3 length: 14; J gene: TRBJ2-3; D gene: -; V gene: TRBV7-8; CDR3 DNA: TGTGCCAGCAGCTTAGGTGACGGATTATATACGCAGTATTTT; CDR3 protein: CASSLGDGLYTQYF
clone size: -; CDR3 length: 14; J gene: TRBJ2-7; D gene: -; V gene: TRBV19; CDR3 DNA: TGTGCCAGTAGTATAGCCCCCGTGGCCACCGAGCAGTACTTC; CDR3 protein: CASSIAPVATEQYF
clone size: once; CDR3 length: 12; J gene: TRBJ1-2; D gene: TRBD1; V gene: TRBV25-1; CDR3 DNA: TGTGCCAGCAGTGGGACAGGGGAGGGCTACACCTTC; CDR3 protein: CASSGTGEGYTF
clone size: -; CDR3 length: 13; J gene: TRBJ1-1; D gene: -; V gene: TRBV7-8; CDR3 DNA: TGTGCCAGCAGCTTCCAGTCGAACACTGAAGCTTTCTTT; CDR3 protein: CASSFQSNTEAFF
clone size: once; CDR3 length: 15; J gene: TRBJ1-2; D gene: -; V gene: TRBV14; CDR3 DNA: TGTGCCAGCAGCCCCTTGCTGGACAGAAACTATGGCTACACCTTC; CDR3 protein: CASSPLLDRNYGYTF
clone size: -; CDR3 length: 17; J gene: TRBJ1-2; D gene: -; V gene: TRBV30; CDR3 DNA: TGTGCCTGGAGTGTACCCCCTCCTAGGCCGGAGGTCCATGGCTACACCTTC; CDR3 protein: CAWSVPPPRPEVHGYTF
clone size: few; CDR3 length: 13; J gene: TRBJ2-1; D gene: TRBD2; V gene: TRBV29-1; CDR3 DNA: TGCAGGAGGCTAGCGGGGGAAGGGAATGAGCAGTTCTTC; CDR3 protein: CRRLAGEGNEQFF